The clone carrying this TCR beta chain was found a few times. Some clones are missing from TCRdb's copy, which holds only in-frame ones; the method was immunoSEQ multiplex PCR. The sample has 1,500 to 2,000 clones, approximately 80% seen once. This specimen comes from a study of brain metastases from non-small cell lung cancer. Trimming cost V 0 bases and J 4 bases; bases outside gene matches: 8. Germline assignment: CDR1 SGHRS and CDR2 YFSETQ. The CDR3 spans 16 residues. V usage is TRBV5-1 and J usage is TRBJ2-3; 7 bases align to TRBD1. Material for sequencing was tumor-adjacent normal tissue. The TCR was taken from a donor at least 40 years old with non-small cell lung cancer. This chain's CDR3 is CASSLAIDRVADTQYF. The CDR3 DNA is TGCGCCAGCAGCTTGGCCATAGACAGGGTAGCAGATACGCAGTATTTT.